This T cell receptor (beta chain) comes out of a study of T-cell memory formation after mild COVID-19. Study summary: Largely, the TCR clusters proved donor specific. Study-wide findings and caveats: CD8+ contracting clones occupied EMRA, while CD4+ ones occupied mainly CM and EM.

The CDR3 has 16 amino acids. The germline CDR1 and CDR2 sequences are DFQATT and SNEGSKA (reference sequence). After removal of 3 bases from V and 2 bases from J, the junction contained 4 bases not matched to a gene. This clonotype has just a few counts. Its antigen is not identified. TCRdb ran MiXCR on the 5' RACE reads and lists one entry per CDR3 protein. Of about 560,000 distinct CDR3 sequences in the sample, about a fifth were seen once. The gene calls are TRBV20-1 and TRBJ2-1; 13 bases agree with TRBD2. The specimen sequenced was PBMCs or a T cell subset sorted from them (not recorded which). This clonotype was obtained from an adult woman who had mild COVID-19 (a few samples of this study predate the infection). Cell type and time point are not known. For the CDR3, the DNA is TGCAGTGCTAGCCGACTAGCGGGGGGCACCTACAATGAGCAGTTCTTC. This translates into CSASRLAGGTYNEQFF.